This is a list of T cell receptor beta chains from one sample in a study of long-term antiretroviral therapy in people with HIV. Assay used: immunoSEQ multiplex PCR; TCRdb lists only in-frame clones, some missing. The table includes around 30,000 clones, 90% to 95% detected once. The material sequenced was unsorted PBMCs, taken 7.4 years after starting antiretroviral therapy. The receptors were gathered from a man over 45 with HIV. Both conserved end residues are part of each CDR3. D genes are given only for firm matches. Not every row has a clone size; where given, it reads once, few, many or a size class.

v_call	j_call	d_call	clone_size	cdr3_aa	cdr3_nt
TRBV2	TRBJ1-5	-	-	CASSEQEVSNQPQHF	TGTGCCAGCAGTGAACAGGAGGTTAGCAATCAGCCCCAGCATTTT
TRBV4-1	TRBJ1-5	TRBD1	-	CASSPSTGDNQPQHF	TGCGCCAGCAGCCCATCCACAGGGGACAATCAGCCCCAGCATTTT
TRBV19	TRBJ1-4	-	-	CASSPRTREKLFF	TGTGCCAGTAGTCCCCGGACGAGGGAAAAACTGTTTTTT
TRBV10-1	TRBJ1-2	TRBD1	-	CASSPGQGIGYTF	TGCGCCAGCAGTCCGGGACAGGGAATTGGCTACACCTTC
TRBV7-2	TRBJ1-1	-	few	CASSLDTQAFF	TGTGCCAGCAGCTTAGACACTCAGGCTTTCTTT
TRBV9	TRBJ2-7	-	-	CASSVADREGRYEQYF	TGTGCCAGCAGCGTAGCTGACAGAGAAGGTCGCTACGAGCAGTACTTC
TRBV12-5	TRBJ2-7	TRBD1	-	CASGLGTGGEEQYF	TGTGCTAGTGGTTTAGGGACAGGGGGTGAAGAGCAGTACTTC
TRBV27	TRBJ1-5	-	-	CASSLFGYSNQPQHF	TGTGCCAGCAGTTTATTCGGGTATAGCAATCAGCCCCAGCATTTT
TRBV19	TRBJ1-1	-	-	CASSIVSNTEAFF	TGTGCCAGTAGTATAGTGTCGAACACTGAAGCTTTCTTT
TRBV12-5	TRBJ2-2	-	-	CASGPIWAGELFF	TGTGCTAGTGGCCCAATTTGGGCCGGGGAGCTGTTTTTT
TRBV2	TRBJ2-4	TRBD2	-	CASSGGERGAKNIQYF	TGTGCCAGCAGTGGAGGAGAGCGGGGGGCTAAAAACATTCAGTACTTC
TRBV7-6	TRBJ2-1	-	-	CASSPGDNEQFF	TGTGCCAGCAGCCCGGGGGACAATGAGCAGTTCTTC
TRBV19	TRBJ1-5	-	-	CASSIMLGNGNQPQHF	TGTGCCAGTAGTATAATGTTAGGGAATGGCAATCAGCCCCAGCATTTT
TRBV7-9	TRBJ1-2	-	-	CASSTAGTKLYGYTF	TGTGCCAGCAGCACCGCCGGGACAAAACTCTATGGCTACACCTTC
TRBV16	TRBJ1-3	-	-	CASSPGQPSGNTIYF	TGTGCCAGCAGCCCCGGACAGCCCTCTGGAAACACCATATATTTT
TRBV19	TRBJ2-3	-	-	CASSIGGGRADTQYF	TGTGCCAGTAGTATAGGAGGGGGGCGGGCAGATACGCAGTATTTT
TRBV6-6	TRBJ1-1	TRBD1	-	CASSYIQGANTEAFF	TGTGCCAGCAGTTACATCCAGGGGGCAAACACTGAAGCTTTCTTT